The 17 T cell receptor beta chains below all came from one sample that was sequenced in a study of blood T cells in healthy people across ages (dated by TCRdb to 2013 to 2016). Libraries were made using 5' RACE. Sequencing was performed on an Illumina HiSeq 2500. A second PCR of about 6 to 11 cycles was run with a J-beta primer mix and a sample-barcoded 5' primer. Using fastp trimming at Q25 and MiXCR clonotype assembly, TCRdb reanalyzed the public sequencing data and kept in-frame beta chains. Every entry covers one CDR3 protein and lists the most common genes and DNA from its rows. The sample includes roughly 800,000 distinct CDR3 sequences, with around 36% observed a single time. The top ten clonotypes cover 10% to 15% of the sample. Specimen: blood. These receptors were obtained from a man aged 18 to 29 in good health.

The gene calls are TRBV12-3 or TRBV12-4 and TRBJ1-2; tentatively, D is TRBD1 (5 bases). The CDR3 loop spans 13 amino acids. V lost 6 bases and J lost 11, with 19 bases in between. The CDR3 nucleotides read TGTGCCAGCAGCGATTCCGGGACGGTCGGGTACACCTTC. Translation: CASSDSGTVGYTF.

On this clonotype itself: This clone may be a read error of a much larger clone one base away. V and J are TRBV27 and TRBJ1-2, with 7 bases identical to TRBD1. Germline V CDR1 and CDR2: MNHEY, SMNVEV (reference sequence). The CDR3 loop spans 18 amino acids. The CDR3 region has the DNA TGTGCCAGCAGTCCCCAACCCCGGGACAGCCTCGCTCCCTATGGCTGCACCTTC. Amino acid sequence: CASSPQPRDSLAPYGCTF.

This clonotype was seen many times. The chain employs TRBV6-1 and TRBJ1-2; D remains unclear. The CDR3 sequence is 13 residues long. Germline V gene sequence: CDR1 MNHNS, CDR2 SASEGT. The germline V and J ends were trimmed by 4 bases and 2 bases, with 8 bases remaining between them. CDR3 sequence reads: CASSGWENYGYTF. The CDR3 DNA is TGTGCCAGCAGTGGATGGGAGAACTATGGCTACACCTTC.

This chain connects TRBV5-1 to TRBJ1-6, with D maybe TRBD1 (5 bases). The CDR3 has 14 amino acids. V lost 4 bases, J lost 5 bases, and 10 bases lay in between. The germline V gene encodes CDR1 SGHRS and CDR2 YFSETQ. In DNA, the CDR3 is TGCGCCAGCAGCGTGGGGCCAGATAATTCACCCCTCCACTTT. Translation gives CASSVGPDNSPLHF.

Only one count was recorded for this clonotype. This could be a read error, since a much larger clone is one nucleotide away. V usage is TRBV5-5 and J usage is TRBJ2-1; D uncertain. The closer fit of TRBJ2-7 to the DNA end suggests the J call may be wrong. Germline V gene lookup returns CDR1 SGHKS and CDR2 YYEKEE (reference sequence). This CDR3 has 17 residues. CDR3 nucleotides: TGTGCCAGCAGCCCTTCCTGGACGGGCCTAAGAGACAATGAGCAGTACTTC. Amino acid sequence: CASSPSWTGLRDNEQYF.

The chain has TRBV2 and TRBJ1-2; no clear D. The V gene's germline CDR1 is SNHLY and CDR2 FYNNEI. V dropped 6 bases and J dropped 10 bases, with 9 bases sitting between them. The CDR3 is made up of 10 amino acids. CDR3 amino acids: CASRNRIYTF. The DNA of the CDR3 is TGTGCCAGCAGGAACAGAATCTACACCTTC.

This chain connects TRBV4-1 to TRBJ2-1; no firm D call. The V gene's germline CDR1 is MGHRA and CDR2 YSYEKL. The CDR3 has 13 residues. V lost 1 base and J 7 bases, leaving 8 bases between the germline ends. Here the CDR3 reads CASSQGSGNEQFF. The CDR3 DNA reads as TGCGCCAGCAGCCAAGGATCCGGGAATGAGCAGTTCTTC.

Many counts were recorded for this clonotype. The rearrangement uses TRBV6-6 and TRBJ2-7; weak D call: TRBD1 (6 bases). CDR3 length equals 14 residues. V shed 6 bases and J shed 4 bases, with 16 bases lying between them. The germline V gene has CDR1 MNHNY and CDR2 SVGAGI (reference sequence). The CDR3 DNA sequence: TGTGCCAGCAGATTAACAGGGATAATATACGAGCAGTACTTC. It translates to CASRLTGIIYEQYF.

This chain joins TRBV12-3 or TRBV12-4 and TRBJ2-6; tentatively, D is TRBD1 or TRBD2 (5 bases each). The CDR3 spans 13 residues. Trimming removed 5 bases from V and 3 bases from J, with 5 bases in between. In nucleotides, the CDR3 is TGTGCCAGCAGTGGGGGTGGGGCCAACGTCCTGACTTTC. Translated: CASSGGGANVLTF.

This clonotype was detected ten times or more. The rearrangement links TRBV3-1 to TRBJ2-5; no clear D gene. CDR1 and CDR2 from the germline V gene are LGHDT and YNNKEL (reference sequence). The V end was cut by 0 bases, the J end by 1 base, with 3 bases between. This CDR3 region has 13 residues. CDR3 DNA sequence: TGTGCCAGCAGCCAAGATCTCCAAGAGACCCAGTACTTC. Protein product: CASSQDLQETQYF.

This clonotype has ten or more counts. The chain uses TRBV20-1 and TRBJ2-1; tentatively, D is TRBD2 (6 bases). The V end lost 3 bases, the J end lost 2 bases, and 11 bases lay between the germline ends. The CDR3 is 14 amino acids. Germline V lookup: CDR1 DFQATT, CDR2 SNEGSKA (reference sequence). CDR3 protein: CSASWTGAYNEQFF. In DNA, the CDR3 is TGCAGTGCTAGTTGGACGGGGGCCTACAATGAGCAGTTCTTC.

This clonotype came up a few times. This chain joins TRBV4-3 and TRBJ2-1, with 10 bases that match TRBD2. The CDR3 covers 16 residues. V lost 5 bases and J lost 7; bases outside the gene matches: 11. Germline V gene data show CDR1 as LGHNA and CDR2 as YSLEER. CDR3 in amino acids: CASSTHLAGAGNEQFF. In DNA form, the CDR3 reads TGCGCCAGCAGCACTCATCTAGCGGGGGCAGGGAATGAGCAGTTCTTC.

The gene calls are TRBV7-9 and TRBJ2-7, with 8 bases aligning to TRBD1. The CDR3 runs to 13 residues. Germline assignment: CDR1 SEHNR and CDR2 FQNEAQ (reference sequence). The V gene end was trimmed by 8 bases and the J gene end by 3 bases; junction bases not matched to a gene: 6. CDR3 region: CASLGQGRYEQYF. CDR3 nucleotide sequence: TGTGCCAGCCTTGGACAGGGCCGCTACGAGCAGTACTTC.

The rearrangement uses TRBV10-3 and TRBJ1-5; TRBD1 is a possible D gene (5 bases). The V and J ends lost 0 bases and 0 bases respectively, with 9 bases between them. CDR1 is ENHRY, CDR2 SYGVKD, per germline. This CDR3 is built from 16 residues. DNA for the CDR3: TGTGCCATCAGTGAGTCTACAGGCGATAGCAATCAGCCCCAGCATTTT. It specifies CAISESTGDSNQPQHF.

The rearrangement uses TRBV2 and TRBJ2-1; the D is unclear. The CDR3 runs to 13 residues. Trimming removed 6 bases from V and 12 bases from J, with 18 bases in between. The V gene's germline CDR1 is SNHLY and CDR2 FYNNEI. CDR3 coding DNA: TGTGCCAGCAGGAGCCCACTCGATCGATGGCAGTTCTTC. It encodes CASRSPLDRWQFF.

This sequence joins TRBV30 and TRBJ2-7; TRBD2 aligns across 8 bases. The CDR3 runs 14 residues. CDR1 is GTSNPN and CDR2 is SVGIG in the germline V gene (reference sequence). J lost 3 bases, V lost 5 bases, and 9 bases had no gene match. CDR3 coding DNA: TGTGCCTGGCAACGCGGGGGGAAGAGCTACGAGCAGTACTTC. Its translation: CAWQRGGKSYEQYF.

This clonotype was recorded at least ten times. The chain combines TRBV7-2 with TRBJ1-2; D remains ambiguous. Per the germline V gene, CDR1 is SGHTA and CDR2 is FQGNSA. The CDR3 consists of 15 residues. The V gene lost 0 bases and the J gene lost 4 bases, with 12 bases spanning the gap. In DNA, the CDR3 is TGTGCCAGCAGCTTAGCAGGGCTTCGTGGCTATGGCTACACCTTC. Protein: CASSLAGLRGYGYTF.